Sequencing of this TCR beta chain was carried out in a study of cytomegalovirus exposure and HLA in healthy donors (dated by TCRdb to about 2017). Describing the broader study: In an earlier analysis of approximately 500 of the donors, 250 to 350 Gb of sequence data and 90 million to 120 million unique TCR beta sequences from 150 million to 200 million T cells were reported. About 5 DR-DQ haplotypes were handled as single units for association and clustering, since linkage in the cohort was strong. Typing coverage differed by locus: A, B, C, DRB1 and DQB1 were typed in about 629-640 donors, DQA1 in 522, DPA1 in 600 to 610, and DPB1 in 400 to 490. The aim of the study was to test whether cataloging public T cell receptors could identify signatures of past pathogen exposure. Approximately 310 gigabases of sequencing data and 78 million or so unique TCR sequences were included in an early release covering around 650 HLA-typed donors. Besides the first cohort of 666 subjects, a separate validation cohort made up of about 120 different subjects was used. Rather than drawing on any new phenotypic data, the later analysis identified candidate immune exposures from TCR beta sequences and the way those sequences occurred across donors. All discovery cohort repertoires had been generated using a single sequencing platform. Donor age, sex, ethnicity and CMV serostatus were compiled together with the repertoire data. In a later analysis, previously published TCR beta repertoires from 670 or so donors were re-analyzed and high-resolution HLA genotyping was added so that TCR occurrence patterns could be studied. To predict cytomegalovirus infection status, the study combined high-throughput TCR immunosequencing, statistical association of individual TCRs with disease status, and machine learning. To decide whether each TCR beta V gene segment behaved as functional or pseudogenic, an earlier analysis of some 600 of the donors relied on high-throughput TCR beta sequencing. A later genetic analysis used genome-wide SNP genotypes for 398 of the 666 donors, treating that subset as a discovery cohort. The T cell repertoires of under 750 subjects were profiled by immunosequencing and related to cytomegalovirus serostatus. Of the 398 genotyped donors, roughly 80% fell in the genetic ancestry cluster associated with self-reported Caucasian donors. Among some 400 genotyped donors of the cohort, an average of about 240,000 unique TCR beta nucleotide sequences were sequenced per donor, roughly a sixth of them non-productive. HLA typing included class I and class II loci at four-digit resolution. Study-wide findings and limitations: The classifier was reported to diagnose cytomegalovirus status with high specificity and sensitivity in both the original cohort and the validation cohort. Because counts were too low, seventeen rarely observed V segments, including chromosome 9 orphons, were excluded from the earlier analysis of fewer than 650 of the donors. A later analysis found that TCR association rates varied across HLA loci, with DRB1 alleles showing the most associated TCRs and HLA-C alleles the fewest. Presence/absence analyses assumed roughly uniform sequencing depth across donors, an assumption that may not hold. According to a later analysis, parvovirus B19, influenza, CMV and Epstein-Barr virus appeared linked to several top co-occurrence clusters. While some public TCRs were present in many individuals, most TCR sequences turned up only very rarely across donors. A further reported finding was that TCR beta sequences accurately predicted the HLA-A and HLA-B alleles for most subjects in the first cohort. The study gave a list of 150 to 200 TCR beta chains associated with cytomegalovirus. According to a later analysis, most CMV-associated TCR beta chains appeared to be HLA-restricted, and the HLA associations seemed to be driven largely by CMV exposure. Correlated functional status among segregating V segments might be attributable to linkage disequilibrium, but an unknown experimental factor could not be ruled out. Because the 87-base-pair reads could not distinguish some IMGT-functional V segments, including TRBV6-2 and TRBV6-3, those segments were excluded. In a later analysis, HLA-associated TCR beta chains were found to be more clonally expanded and to have lower generation probabilities than equally common non-associated chains. In vitro tests confirmed that a few of the cytomegalovirus-associated TCR beta chains recognize cytomegalovirus antigens. Assigning TCR associations to individual alleles was difficult when HLA alleles, especially DR and DQ, strongly co-occurred. HLA typing was unavailable for some donors at each locus, so association tests used only the typed subset. According to a later genetic analysis, donors in an Asian-associated ancestry cluster had fewer N-insertions in productive TCRs than the approximately 700-donor mean. In a later analysis, 16,951 TCR beta sequences were associated with specific HLA alleles at a false discovery rate of 0.05. In an earlier analysis of 500 to 650 of the donors, most TCR beta V segments appeared in productive rearrangements about 87% or about 30% of the time, broadly matching IMGT annotations. According to the authors, the approach could potentially be generalized to other disease states and immunological phenotypes. A cluster of highly shared sequence variants was judged likely to be a technical artifact of the sequencing pipeline. The only immune exposure information available for the cohort was CMV serostatus. A later genetic analysis associated a missense DCLRE1C variant with V-gene and J-gene trimming of TCR beta chains, and an independent cohort replicated the association. This cohort had only TCR beta chains sequenced, and the lack of alpha or paired-chain data limited which features could be detected.

In total, around 600 healthy bone marrow donors made up the cohort. Cohort members were all nominally healthy when sampled, although unrecorded immune exposures were likely present. The donor was CMV seronegative and was included in the group of 352 seronegative cohort members. Each donor provided a peripheral blood sample, and peripheral blood mononuclear cells were used for TCR beta sequencing. Genomic DNA was extracted from the blood cell samples with the Qiagen DNeasy Blood Extraction Kit. The germline V gene specifies KGHSH as CDR1 and LQKENI as CDR2. Trimming costs V 2 bases and J 4 bases, and their ends lie 16 bases apart. From cysteine to phenylalanine, the CDR3 is 16 amino acids long. Only the CDR3 DNA stays, 48 bases, in frame from base 1. For this clone: This receptor's antigen is unknown. Base qualities are not at hand, and no much larger clone is one base apart.

The library was produced with the immunoSEQ multiplex PCR assay. A mixture of 60 forward primers for TCR Vbeta segments and 13 reverse primers for TCR Jbeta segments was used in the multiplex PCR. A multiplex PCR assay on genomic DNA amplified the CDR3 region of rearranged TCR beta genes. The amplified TCR beta libraries were sequenced on the Illumina HiSeq System as 87-base-pair reads. The paper's data handling went like this. Across the 640 or so repertoires, a later analysis counted tens of millions of unique TCR beta chains, around 11 million of which were shared by at least two donors. Raw reads were error-corrected and collapsed into unique sequences with a nearest-neighbor algorithm that merged closely related sequences to remove PCR and sequencing errors. V, D and J gene segments were assigned by aligning CDR3 sequences to IMGT reference sequences. For a sequence to be retained, a match of at least six nucleotides was required to both a V gene segment and a J gene segment. Rearrangements were called productive when the CDR3 lacked stop codons and stayed in frame with V and J; all others were non-productive. Following IMGT convention, CDR3 was defined as the stretch from the second conserved V-encoded cysteine to the conserved J-encoded phenylalanine. In an earlier analysis of 587 of the donors, sequences lacking an unambiguous match to a single V gene segment were excluded. An earlier analysis of 587 of the donors classified V segments as functional when productive rearrangements were above 56.7% and as segregating when the standard deviation between donors was above 5%. A statistical classification framework was built to diagnose cytomegalovirus status from the catalog of TCR beta chain sequences. A later analysis assigned V and J genes by comparing TCR nucleotide sequences with IMGT/GENE-DB human TR gene sequences. The TCRdist pipeline was used in a later analysis to assign CDR3 sequences and most-parsimonious VDJ recombination scenarios. A later analysis defined each TCR beta chain by its CDR3 amino acid sequence plus V-gene family, and excluded reads lacking a unique V-gene family. In a later analysis, a few hundred highly shared, low-generation-probability nucleotide sequences were removed to address suspected cross-contamination and a sequencing artifact. In a later analysis, a clonal expansion index was calculated for each public chain from normalized within-repertoire ranks of inferred template counts. In a later analysis, generation probabilities were computed using a VDJ recombination model fitted to out-of-frame rearrangements, and the results were checked against IGoR. In a later analysis, hypergeometric tests were used to score TCR-TCR, TCR-HLA and TCR-CMV co-occurrence, with a repertoire-size bias correction applied to TCR pairs. In a later analysis, false discovery rates were estimated by permuting HLA or CMV assignments 20 times. A later analysis grouped co-occurring TCRs with DBSCAN, adding TCRdist sequence similarity when clustering within HLA-allele-positive subsets. Repertoires with fewer than 30,000 or more than 120,000 public chains were left out of co-occurrence clustering, as were about 5 repertoires with anomalous nucleotide sharing. Imported from immuneACCESS, the table was reduced by TCRdb to in-frame sequences with V and J called. These copies leave out some clones; in studies compared against another copy, an unresolved V gene accounts for under half, and the cause of the remainder is not known. The V and J calls and clone size come from that table; D and trimming were worked out from the DNA. For this sample there are some 150,000 clones; 60% to 80% appear just once. The ten biggest clones cover approximately 5.1% of the sample.

This TCR was sampled from a male donor in good health and CMV-seronegative. In this chain, TRBV18 is recombined with TRBJ2-3; tentative D gene TRBD1, with 6 bases matching. The specimen was PBMCs. The DNA is as follows: TGTGCCAGCTCACCAAGGCAGGGGCCAGGGTCAGATACGCAGTATTTT. Translated, it reads CASSPRQGPGSDTQYF.